This is a list of T cell receptor beta chains from one sample in a study of blood T cell repertoires in COVID-19. Data came from immunoSEQ multiplex PCR; TCRdb stores just in-frame clones and leaves some out. There are about 11,000 clones in the sample; just under 85% occur only once, and roughly 30% lies in the top ten. Sequenced: peripheral blood. Receptors originate from a man in his fifties with active COVID-19. Each CDR3 is given with its conserved first and last residue. D genes are given only for firm matches. Some rows have no size entry. The others give once, few or many, or a class for an expanded clone.

>TRBV7-9|TRBJ2-2|.|.
TGTGCCAGCTGGACAGCCACCGGGGAGCTGTTTTTT
CASWTATGELFF
>TRBV4-1|TRBJ2-3|.|.
TGCGCCAGCAGCCAAGATCCGTTGGGAGTTTCGACAGATACGCAGTATTTT
CASSQDPLGVSTDTQYF
>TRBV28|TRBJ1-6|.|TRBD1
TGTGCCAGCAGTGGTGGACAGGGAGGTTCACCCCTCCACTTT
CASSGGQGGSPLHF
>TRBV7-3|TRBJ2-1|.|.
TGTGCCAGCAGCTTAACACTTTACAATGAGCAGTTCTTC
CASSLTLYNEQFF
>TRBV9|TRBJ1-6|.|.
TGTGCCAGCAGCGCACAAGAACCCCCCTGGTCCACCCTCCACTTT
CASSAQEPPWSTLHF
>TRBV28|TRBJ1-2|.|.
TGTGCCAGCAGTCCTCTACAGGTGGGCTATGGCTACACCTTC
CASSPLQVGYGYTF
>TRBV19|TRBJ1-1|.|.
TGTGCCAGTAGATTAGGGGGTGAAGCTTTCTTT
CASRLGGEAFF
>TRBV3-1/TRBV3-2|TRBJ1-2|once|TRBD1
TGTGCCAGCAGCCAAGACCCCGGGACAGGGGGAGGCTACACCTTC
CASSQDPGTGGGYTF
>TRBV7-7|TRBJ2-3|.|TRBD2
TGTGCTAGCAGCTCTAGCGGGAGCCTCACAGATACGCAGTATTTT
CASSSSGSLTDTQYF
>TRBV7-8|TRBJ1-5|.|TRBD1
TGTGCCAGCAGTCCCGGGACAGGGAATCAGCCCCAGCATTTT
CASSPGTGNQPQHF